These 26 T cell receptor beta chains share one sample of origin, sequenced in a study of cytomegalovirus exposure and HLA in healthy donors. PCR employed 60 Vbeta and 13 Jbeta primers. The assay was immunoSEQ multiplex PCR, and TCRdb's table has in-frame clones only and misses some. The sample holds 30,000 to 45,000 clones, just over 85% seen once. The sequenced sample was PBMCs. The receptors come from a woman aged 35 to 49 in good health and CMV-seropositive.

This sequence joins TRBV5-6 and TRBJ1-1, with TRBD1 identical over 7 bases. CDR3 size: 14 residues. Per germline, CDR1 SGHDT and CDR2 YYEEEE. V dropped 2 bases and J dropped 4; count of bases not matched to a gene: 5. The CDR3 protein is CASSFGTEGTEAFF. In DNA form, the CDR3 reads TGTGCCAGCAGCTTCGGGACAGAAGGCACTGAAGCTTTCTTT.

V gene TRBV2 combines with J gene TRBJ1-5, with 7 positions matching TRBD1. Germline V gives CDR1 SNHLY, CDR2 FYNNEI. V dropped 4 bases and J dropped 6; count of bases not matched to a gene: 9. CDR3 length equals 15 residues. CDR3 loop: CASSVYTGESQPQHF. The CDR3 DNA sequence: TGTGCCAGCAGTGTTTATACAGGGGAATCTCAGCCCCAGCATTTT.

V is TRBV6-1 and J is TRBJ2-7; no firm D call. V gave up 1 base and J gave up 0 bases, with 10 bases separating them. The CDR3 loop spans 15 amino acids. The germline CDR1 and CDR2 sequences are MNHNS and SASEGT. CDR3 in amino acids: CASSEGSTSSYEQYF. The CDR3 DNA reads TGTGCCAGCAGTGAAGGGTCCACGAGCTCCTACGAGCAGTACTTC.

This chain uses TRBV7-2 with TRBJ2-5; TRBD1 might be the D (5 bases). This CDR3 spans 16 amino acids. Deletions cut 4 bases from V and 1 base from J, with 16 bases between. The V gene's germline CDR1 is SGHTA and CDR2 FQGNSA. In DNA, the CDR3 is TGTGCCAGCAGCTCCTATAGTGGGGCCCGCCAAGAGACCCAGTACTTC. Residues: CASSSYSGARQETQYF.

Points on this clone: A read error may account for a junction end that differs from germline. J is TRBJ2-7 and V is TRBV9; 9 bases map to TRBD2. This CDR3 has 16 residues. Germline lookup yields CDR1 SGDLS and CDR2 YYNGEE. The CDR3 DNA is TGTGCCAGCAGCGTTTCGTCTAGCGGGAATGCCTACGAGCAGTGCTTC. It specifies CASSVSSSGNAYEQCF.

About this clone: Other DNA sequences within the sample encode an identical CDR3. This chain links TRBV18 with TRBJ2-5, with 10 positions matching TRBD1. The V and J ends lost 4 bases and 5 bases, in that order; junction bases with no gene match: 4. CDR1 and CDR2 (germline): KGHSH, LQKENI. CDR3 size: 14 residues. The CDR3 sequence: CASSLDRGLETQYF. For the CDR3, the DNA is TGTGCCAGCTCACTCGACAGGGGGCTTGAGACCCAGTACTTC.

The rearrangement links TRBV19 to TRBJ1-2; weak D call: TRBD1 (5 bases). Germline V gene data show CDR1 as LNHDA and CDR2 as SQIVND (reference sequence). Trimming shortened V by 7 bases and J by 0 bases, and 12 bases separated the two germline ends. CDR3 length equals 14 residues. CDR3 loop: CASTSGLANYGYTF. The CDR3 coding sequence is TGTGCCAGTACCTCAGGGCTAGCTAACTATGGCTACACCTTC.

The J gene is TRBJ2-2, the V gene TRBV27, with D possibly TRBD1 on 5 matching bases. Between the trimmed V and J ends, which lost 5 bases and 5 bases, there was a span of 6 bases. The CDR3 extends over 12 amino acids. CDR1 MNHEY and CDR2 SMNVEV come from the germline V gene (reference sequence). CDR3 DNA sequence: TGTGCCAGCAGTGCAGGGACCGGGGAGCTGTTTTTT. Translation: CASSAGTGELFF.

The chain has TRBV7-8 and TRBJ1-5, with TRBD1 identical over 9 bases. The CDR3 contains 15 residues. V shed 6 bases and J 6 bases; nucleotides not matched to a gene: 9. CDR1 SGHVS and CDR2 FQNEAQ come from the germline V gene. The CDR3 sequence is CASSFGQGKFQPQHF. The CDR3 bases are TGTGCCAGCAGTTTCGGACAGGGGAAATTTCAGCCCCAGCATTTT.

The CDR3: CASSSPTANQPQHF. The DNA for the CDR3 is TGTGCCAGCAGTTCGCCGACTGCCAATCAGCCCCAGCATTTT. The chain joins TRBV28 to TRBJ1-5; D unclear. The germline V and J ends were trimmed by 4 bases and 3 bases, with 10 bases remaining between them. CDR1 and CDR2 (germline): MDHEN, SYDVKM. The CDR3 runs 14 residues.

This clone was recorded once. This sequence joins TRBV18 and TRBJ1-1; maybe TRBD1 (5 bases). Germline V gives CDR1 KGHSH, CDR2 LQKENI. This CDR3 has 12 residues. V lost 5 bases to trimming and J lost 3 bases, with 7 bases between them. CDR3 sequence: CASSGGDTEAFF. CDR3 bases: TGTGCCAGCTCAGGGGGGGACACTGAAGCTTTCTTT.

The gene calls are TRBV27 and TRBJ2-7; possible D gene TRBD2, 5 bases. The CDR3 extends over 15 amino acids. CDR1 and CDR2 (germline): MNHEY, SMNVEV (reference sequence). Trimming took 0 bases from V and 6 from J, leaving 15 bases between them. CDR3 nucleotides: TGTGCCAGCAGTTTATCTAGGGCGGGCGGCGCCGAGCAGTACTTC. It translates to CASSLSRAGGAEQYF.

This clone was counted a few times. The chain has TRBV7-9 and TRBJ2-6, with no clear D. The germline V gene encodes CDR1 SEHNR and CDR2 FQNEAQ (reference sequence). V was pared by 4 bases and J by 2 bases, with 6 bases between. The CDR3 covers 14 residues. In DNA, the CDR3 is TGTGCCAGCAGCTCTTTAACTGGGGCCAACGTCCTGACTTTC. Translation gives CASSSLTGANVLTF.

The chain employs TRBV7-2 and TRBJ1-1, with TRBD1 matching over 9 bases. The germline CDR1 and CDR2 sequences are SGHTA and FQGNSA. This CDR3 is built from 13 residues. V shed 5 bases, J shed 7 bases, and the junction held 5 bases outside the gene matches. The CDR3 spells CASSRDRDVEAFF. Written as DNA, the CDR3 is TGTGCCAGCAGCCGGGACAGGGATGTTGAAGCTTTCTTT.

Only a few counts were recorded for this clone. The rearrangement links TRBV27 to TRBJ1-5; the match to TRBD1 covers 7 bases. Germline V gene lookup returns CDR1 MNHEY and CDR2 SMNVEV (reference sequence). V trimming: 5 bases; J trimming: 1 base; junction bases outside the gene matches: 11. The CDR3 loop spans 17 amino acids. CDR3 DNA sequence: TGTGCCAGCAGTCGCTCAGGGACAGTTGGGAGCAATCAGCCCCAGCATTTT. As protein: CASSRSGTVGSNQPQHF.

The V gene is TRBV5-1, the J gene TRBJ2-2; 9 nucleotides align to TRBD2. After removal of 3 bases from V and 6 bases from J, the junction contained 9 bases not matched to a gene. Germline loops: CDR1 SGHRS, CDR2 YFSETQ. The length of the CDR3 is 16 residues. The CDR3, as DNA: TGCGCCAGCAGCTCAGGGGGGACTAGCCCATCCGGGGAGCTGTTTTTT. Its translation is CASSSGGTSPSGELFF.

This clone was detected only a few times. The V gene is TRBV9, the J gene TRBJ2-5; 7 bases are a match to TRBD2. The ends lost 3 bases at V and 5 bases at J; junction bases unmatched: 4. The CDR3 consists of 13 residues. CDR1 is SGDLS and CDR2 is YYNGEE in the germline V gene. The CDR3 DNA reads TGTGCCAGCAGCGGTAGCGGGTGGGAGACCCAGTACTTC. Amino acid sequence: CASSGSGWETQYF.

The genes are TRBV19 and TRBJ1-1; tentative D call: TRBD1 (5 bases). Germline V gives CDR1 LNHDA, CDR2 SQIVND (reference sequence). Trimming took off 3 bases at V and 4 bases at J, with 9 bases between the two ends. The CDR3 has 13 residues. CDR3 in DNA: TGTGCCAGTAGTATCCTCGGGGGCACTGAAGCTTTCTTT. Protein sequence: CASSILGGTEAFF.

This chain uses TRBV19 with TRBJ2-5; 8 bases agree with TRBD1. The DNA matches TRBJ2-7 better at its end, which makes the J call doubtful. This CDR3 has 14 residues. Germline V gene sequence: CDR1 LNHDA, CDR2 SQIVND (reference sequence). The CDR3 sequence: CASSPRTGRNEQYF. The DNA of the CDR3 is TGTGCCAGTAGTCCCAGGACAGGGCGGAACGAGCAGTACTTC.

The V call is TRBV11-3, the J call TRBJ2-2, with D perhaps TRBD1 (5 bases). V was pared by 3 bases and J by 6 bases, with 14 bases between. The CDR3 spans 15 residues. The germline V gene has CDR1 SGHNT and CDR2 YENEEA. The CDR3 here is CASSFRPEGAGELFF. DNA for the CDR3: TGTGCCAGCAGCTTTCGACCCGAAGGGGCCGGGGAGCTGTTTTTT. The variable domain in full, with the rest retrieved from reference TRBV11-3 and TRBJ2-2, is EAGVVQSPRYKIIEKKQPVAFWCNPISGHNTLYWYLQNLGQGPELLIRYENEEAVDDSQLPKDRFSAERLKGVDSTLKIQPAELGDSAVYLCASSFRPEGAGELFFGEGSRLTVL.

This rearrangement joins TRBV2 to TRBJ1-2, with TRBD1 identical over 7 bases. The CDR3 totals 13 residues. V gave up 6 bases and J gave up 1 base; unmatched junction bases: 2. Germline-derived CDR1 and CDR2 are SNHLY and FYNNEI. The CDR3, as DNA: TGTGCCAGCAGAGGGGACAGTAACTATGGCTACACCTTC. It codes for CASRGDSNYGYTF.

This clone was counted only a few times. The CDR3 region is CASSLSQGHGYTF. CDR3 DNA: TGTGCCAGCAGTCTTAGCCAGGGCCATGGCTACACCTTC. The rearrangement uses TRBV6-5 and TRBJ1-2; possibly TRBD1 for D (5 bases). This CDR3 spans 13 amino acids. The V gene's germline CDR1 is MNHEY and CDR2 SVGAGI. V lost 5 bases and J lost 6, with 13 bases in between.

J is TRBJ1-6 and V is TRBV5-6; no reliable D call. V was cut by 4 bases and J by 7 bases, with 18 bases left in between. The CDR3 has 16 amino acids. Germline V gene data show CDR1 as SGHDT and CDR2 as YYEEEE. The CDR3 here is CASSPPVPLRNSPLHF. CDR3 nucleotides: TGTGCCAGCAGCCCACCCGTTCCTCTGCGGAATTCACCCCTCCACTTT. Full variable domain (rest looked up from reference TRBV5-6 and TRBJ1-6): DAGVTQSPTHLIKTRGQQVTLRCSPKSGHDTVSWYQQALGQGPQFIFQYYEEEERQRGNFPDRFSGHQFPNYSSELNVNALLLGDSALYLCASSPPVPLRNSPLHFGNGTRLTVT.

The chain recombines TRBV9 with TRBJ2-7, with a weak D call TRBD1 (5 bases). This CDR3 has 12 amino acids. The ends were cut back, 3 bases at V and 6 bases at J, with 10 bases in the middle. CDR1 SGDLS and CDR2 YYNGEE come from the germline V gene. CDR3 loop: CASSAAGSEQYF. For the CDR3, the DNA is TGTGCCAGCAGCGCAGCAGGGTCCGAGCAGTACTTC.

V is TRBV11-2 and J is TRBJ2-1; D gene ambiguous. Germline CDR1 reads SGHAT; CDR2 reads FQNNGV. V lost 5 bases to trimming and J lost 9 bases, with 8 bases between them. CDR3 length: 11 amino acids. The DNA for the CDR3 is TGTGCCAGCAGCCAATTCCCTGAGCAGTTCTTC. The encoded protein is CASSQFPEQFF.

The chain has TRBV4-1 and TRBJ2-7; D perhaps matches TRBD2 (5 bases). Between the trimmed V and J ends, which lost 2 bases and 5 bases, there was a span of 10 bases. CDR1 and CDR2 (germline): MGHRA, YSYEKL. This CDR3 spans 13 amino acids. For the CDR3, the DNA is TGCGCCAGCAGCCAAAGAGAGGGTGACGAGCAGTACTTC. It is translated as CASSQREGDEQYF.